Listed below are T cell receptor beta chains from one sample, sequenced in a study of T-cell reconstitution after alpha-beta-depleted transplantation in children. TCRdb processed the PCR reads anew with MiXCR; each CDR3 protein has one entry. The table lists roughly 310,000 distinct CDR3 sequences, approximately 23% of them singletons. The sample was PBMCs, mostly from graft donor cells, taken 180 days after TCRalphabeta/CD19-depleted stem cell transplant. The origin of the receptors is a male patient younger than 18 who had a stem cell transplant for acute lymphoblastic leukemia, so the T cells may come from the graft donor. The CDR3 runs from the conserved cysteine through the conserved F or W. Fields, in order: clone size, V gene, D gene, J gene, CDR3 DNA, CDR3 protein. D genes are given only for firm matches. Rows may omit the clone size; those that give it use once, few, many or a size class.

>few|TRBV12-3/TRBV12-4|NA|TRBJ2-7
TGTGCCAGCAGTTTTGACAAGGCGGGGACCTACGAGCAGTACTTC
CASSFDKAGTYEQYF
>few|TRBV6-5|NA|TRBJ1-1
TGTGCCAGCAGTTATCGATCGAACACTGAAGCTTTCTTT
CASSYRSNTEAFF
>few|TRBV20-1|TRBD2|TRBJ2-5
TGCAGTGCTAGTGTAGCGGGATTGGAGACCCAGTACTTC
CSASVAGLETQYF
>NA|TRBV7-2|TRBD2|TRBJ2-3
TGTGCCAGCAGCTTATTTGTACTAGCGGCCCATACGCAGTATTTT
CASSLFVLAAHTQYF
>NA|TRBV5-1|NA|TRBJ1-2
TGCGCCAGCAGCCCGGCGCGACAATTTACAAGGTCTTCCTATGGCGGCTACACCTTC
CASSPARQFTRSSYGGYTF
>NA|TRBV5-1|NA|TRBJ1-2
TGCGCCAGCAGCTTGGAAGGAGGGACCCTCGGCGGCTACACCTTC
CASSLEGGTLGGYTF
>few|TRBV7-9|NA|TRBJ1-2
TGTGCCAGCAGCTTAGCCCTAGGGGGCTACACCTTC
CASSLALGGYTF
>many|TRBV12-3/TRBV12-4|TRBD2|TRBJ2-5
TGTGCCAGCAGTTGGACTAGCGTCTCCGTTGGGGAGACCCAGTACTTC
CASSWTSVSVGETQYF
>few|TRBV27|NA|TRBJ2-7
TGTGCCAGCAGTTTAAGGTTGGGGATGGCCTTGGCCTACGAGCAGTACTTC
CASSLRLGMALAYEQYF
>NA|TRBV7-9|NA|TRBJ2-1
TGTGCCAGCATCAGGGGCTCCTACAATGAGCAGTTCTTC
CASIRGSYNEQFF
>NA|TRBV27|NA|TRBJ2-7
TGTGCCAGCAGTTTGTCGCCCCTATCCGAGCAGTACTTC
CASSLSPLSEQYF
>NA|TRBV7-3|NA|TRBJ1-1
TGTGCCAGCAGCTTTGCGAGGAACACTGAAGCTTTCTTT
CASSFARNTEAFF
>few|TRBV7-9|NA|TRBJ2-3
TGTGCCAGCAGCGACCGTGGAGCAGATACGCAGTATTTT
CASSDRGADTQYF
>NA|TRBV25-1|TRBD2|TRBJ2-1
TGTGCCAGCAGTGAAGGACTAGCCCATGAGCAGTTCTTC
CASSEGLAHEQFF
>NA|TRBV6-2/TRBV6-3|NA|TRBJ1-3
TGTGCCAGCAGTTACTCTACGGACAGCTCTGGAAACACCATATATTTT
CASSYSTDSSGNTIYF
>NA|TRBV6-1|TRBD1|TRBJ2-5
TGTGCCAGCAGCCCGACCACCGGGACAGGGGAAGAGACCCAGTACTTC
CASSPTTGTGEETQYF
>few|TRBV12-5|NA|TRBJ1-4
TGTGCTAGTGGACCGGACTGGGGGAATGAAAAACTGTTTTTT
CASGPDWGNEKLFF
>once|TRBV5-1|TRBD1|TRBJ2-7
TGCGCCAGCAGCGCCGACGGGGACAGGGTAAACGAGCAGTACTTC
CASSADGDRVNEQYF
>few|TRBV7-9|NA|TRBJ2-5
TGTGCCAGCAGGAGGCGGAGCGAGACCCAGTACTTC
CASRRRSETQYF
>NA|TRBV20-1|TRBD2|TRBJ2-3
TGCAGTGCTCCCTCTAGCGGGAGGGGTAAACGCACAGATACGCAGTATTTT
CSAPSSGRGKRTDTQYF
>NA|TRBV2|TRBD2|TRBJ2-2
TGTGCCAGCAGGATGAGACTAGCGGGGGACACCGGGGAGCTGTTTTTT
CASRMRLAGDTGELFF
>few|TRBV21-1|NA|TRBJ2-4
TGTGCCAGCAGCAAAGCAGGGGAAACAGGGCGAGCCAAAAACATTCAGTACTTC
CASSKAGETGRAKNIQYF
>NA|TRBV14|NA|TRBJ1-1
TGTGCCAGCAGCCAAGATCTATACTTCCCAGCGAACACTGAAGCTTTCTTT
CASSQDLYFPANTEAFF
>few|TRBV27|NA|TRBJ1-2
TGTGCCAGCTTTCAGGGACATGGCTACACCTTC
CASFQGHGYTF
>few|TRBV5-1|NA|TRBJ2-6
TGCGCCAGCAGCTTGTCAGGGTCTGGGGCCAACGTCCTGACTTTC
CASSLSGSGANVLTF
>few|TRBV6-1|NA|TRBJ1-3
TGTGCCAGCAGCCTAATTCAGCGCTCTGGAAACACCATATATTTT
CASSLIQRSGNTIYF
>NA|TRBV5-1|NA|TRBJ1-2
TGCGCCAGCAGCATGGACTATGGCTACACCTTC
CASSMDYGYTF
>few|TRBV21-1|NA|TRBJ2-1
TGTGCCAGCAGCCCCTCGGGACGTTACAATGAGCAGTTCTTC
CASSPSGRYNEQFF
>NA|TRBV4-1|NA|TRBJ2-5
TGCGCCAGCAGCCAACCCCCCGCCGGGTACCAAGAGACCCAGTACTTC
CASSQPPAGYQETQYF
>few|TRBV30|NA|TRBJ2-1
TGTGCCTGGAGTGTGGTAGATGAGCAGTTCTTC
CAWSVVDEQFF
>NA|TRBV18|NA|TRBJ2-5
TGTGCCAGCTCACCACCGTCCAGGATGGGGTACCAAGAGACCCAGTACTTC
CASSPPSRMGYQETQYF
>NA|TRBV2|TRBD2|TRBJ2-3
TGTGCCAGCAGACATTACCGACTAGCGGGGCCACCTCTAGGTGCAGATACGCAGTATTTT
CASRHYRLAGPPLGADTQYF